The entry below gives a single T cell receptor beta chain sequence along with its context. Per the original data handling: How many nucleated cells were present was estimated from reference gene primer amplification. This table comes from immunoSEQ multiplex PCR, and its TCRdb copy is limited to in-frame clones, with some not included. D and trimming come from the DNA, and the V and J calls and clone size come from that table. The table records around 400,000 clones, 80% to 90% of them present only once. The data originate from a study of blood T cell repertoires in COVID-19. Study summary: Collection of acute and convalescent COVID-19 samples took place in the United States, Italy and Spain. T cells, B-cell-depleted T cells, or PBMCs provided the cDNA or gDNA that served as material.

This CDR3 contains 16 residues. Trimming took 7 bases from V and 3 from J; bases not matched to a gene: 11. Germline V lookup: CDR1 SGHAT, CDR2 FQNNGV. Specimen: peripheral blood. The J gene is TRBJ2-3, the V gene TRBV11-2; 9 positions agree with TRBD2. This clonotype originated in a man between 35 and 55 years old with acute or convalescent COVID-19. CDR3 nucleotide sequence: TGTGCCAGCACCGGGCGGGGACTAGCTATTACAGATACGCAGTATTTT. Translated, it gives CASTGRGLAITDTQYF.